The present T cell receptor (beta chain) was sequenced within a study of T cell responses to AZD1222 COVID-19 vaccine. General study findings and limits: Along spike, vaccine-associated CD4 TCRs were found throughout, with dominance at 160-218 and 743-854. Close to half of all spike-specific TCRs reportedly target regions of the variants that are unmutated.

Germline loops: CDR1 MDHEN, CDR2 SYDVKM. Trimming took 5 bases from V and 2 from J, leaving 4 bases between them. This CDR3 region has 11 residues. Sequencing was performed with immunoSEQ multiplex PCR; in TCRdb, only in-frame clones are kept and a portion is missing. The table lists 100,000 to 150,000 clones, approximately 91% of them singletons, with around 1% in the top ten. For this clone: Its antigen is unknown.

The TCR comes from an adult who received the AZD1222 COVID-19 vaccine. The V and J genes are TRBV28 and TRBJ2-7; the D is unclear. The specimen was peripheral blood, collected 28 days after the second AZD1222 dose. The CDR3 sequence: CASSKAYEQYF. DNA of the CDR3: TGTGCCAGCAGTAAAGCCTACGAGCAGTACTTC. The variable domain in full, with the rest retrieved from reference TRBV28 and TRBJ2-7, is DVKVTQSSRYLVKRTGEKVFLECVQDMDHENMFWYRQDPGLGLRLIYFSYDVKMKEKGDIPEGYSVSREKKERFSLILESASTNQTSMYLCASSKAYEQYFGPGTRLTVT.